This T cell receptor (beta chain) was recovered during a study of OX40 agonist ivuxolimab in advanced cancers. Across the whole study: Partial responses, seen in three patients, involved one hepatocellular carcinoma and two cutaneous melanomas. Overall study results and limits: Clonal expansion in partial responders at 0.1-3.0 mg/kg ranked among the lowest.

In the case of this clone: Its antigen is unidentified. One end of the junction fails to match germline, which may point to a read error.

Sequencing used immunoSEQ multiplex PCR; TCRdb keeps in-frame clones, though not all of them. This sample has around 9,900 clones, with about 66% found just once. This CDR3 has 15 residues. Germline CDR1 SSHAT, CDR2 FNYEAQ (reference sequence). The chain couples TRBV7-7 to TRBJ2-1; TRBD2 matches at 8 bases. The sequence derives from an adult with an advanced solid tumor such as melanoma, head and neck, liver or kidney cancer. The source was CD4+ or CD8+ T cells sorted from blood, collected in a trial of the OX40 agonist ivuxolimab. As DNA, the CDR3 is TGTGCTAGCAGCTCGGGACTAGGGTCTTACAATGAGCAGTTCTTC. Protein product: CASSSGLGSYNEQFF.